These 21 T cell receptor beta chains came from one sample sequenced in a study of siplizumab effects on memory and regulatory T cells. The repertoire was sequenced with immunoSEQ multiplex PCR; TCRdb's copy has only in-frame clones and lacks some. Of 100,000 to 120,000 clones listed, about 93% are singletons. Sequenced sample: CD4+ T cells sorted from blood. These receptors all stem from a human donor in good health.

The V and J genes are TRBV5-1 and TRBJ2-1; a weak D match, TRBD1 (6 bases). Germline-derived CDR1 and CDR2 are SGHRS and YFSETQ. The CDR3 totals 16 residues. Trimming removed 0 bases from V and 7 bases from J, with 17 bases in between. The CDR3 DNA reads TGCGCCAGCAGCTTGGCCCCGGCAGGGGTGGGGAATGAGCAGTTCTTC. Protein: CASSLAPAGVGNEQFF. Full variable domain (rest looked up from reference TRBV5-1 and TRBJ2-1): KAGVTQTPRYLIKTRGQQVTLSCSPISGHRSVSWYQQTPGQGLQFLFEYFSETQRNKGNFPGRFSGRQFSNSRSEMNVSTLELGDSALYLCASSLAPAGVGNEQFFGPGTRLTVL.

The V gene is TRBV9, the J gene TRBJ2-1; no clear D. V shed 1 base and J shed 0 bases, with 11 bases lying between them. The CDR3 is made up of 16 amino acids. Looked up from germline, CDR1 is SGDLS and CDR2 is YYNGEE. The CDR3 loop is CASSVLPDNSYNEQFF. Here the CDR3 DNA reads TGTGCCAGCAGCGTACTACCCGACAACTCCTACAATGAGCAGTTCTTC.

This chain joins TRBV10-3 and TRBJ1-5, with D perhaps matching TRBD1 (5 bases). CDR1 is ENHRY and CDR2 is SYGVKD in the germline V gene. Between the trimmed V and J ends, which lost 4 bases and 2 bases, there was a span of 15 bases. The CDR3 loop spans 16 amino acids. CDR3 sequence: CAISAGTPSGNQPQHF. The DNA for the CDR3 is TGTGCCATCAGTGCCGGGACCCCCTCCGGCAATCAGCCCCAGCATTTT.

In this sample, this clone turned up once. The chain carries TRBV20-1 and TRBJ1-4; D is unresolved. CDR1 is DFQATT, CDR2 SNEGSKA, per germline (reference sequence). The CDR3 runs to 10 residues. The V end lost 5 bases, the J end lost 5 bases, and 3 bases lay between the germline ends. CDR3 in amino acids: CSAYNEKLFF. CDR3 nucleotides: TGCAGTGCTTACAATGAAAAACTGTTTTTT.

In DNA form, the CDR3 reads TGCGCCAGCAGCCAAGAAGGCCTAGCGGTCTACGAGCAGTACTTC. Its translation: CASSQEGLAVYEQYF. The V gene is TRBV4-1, the J gene TRBJ2-7; 7 bases are a match to TRBD2. The CDR3 runs to 15 residues. V was clipped by 0 bases and J by 3 bases; unmatched bases: 5. Germline lookup yields CDR1 MGHRA and CDR2 YSYEKL.

The chain carries TRBV19 and TRBJ2-7; D may be TRBD1 (5 bases). Germline loops: CDR1 LNHDA, CDR2 SQIVND (reference sequence). The ends were cut back, 1 base at V and 1 base at J, with 11 bases in the middle. The CDR3 sequence is 15 residues long. CDR3 loop: CASSIGAGNSYEQYF. Written as DNA, the CDR3 is TGTGCCAGTAGTATAGGGGCAGGGAATTCCTACGAGCAGTACTTC.

This clone has only a few counts. The J gene is TRBJ1-6, the V gene TRBV5-1, with 9 nucleotides matching TRBD1. Trimming took 4 bases from V and 10 from J; bases not matched to a gene: 12. CDR3 size: 16 residues. Per germline, CDR1 SGHRS and CDR2 YFSETQ. The CDR3 coding sequence is TGCGCCAGCAGCAACGGACAGGGGACGGGGAGATCACCCCTCCACTTT. Protein: CASSNGQGTGRSPLHF.

The rearrangement joins TRBV5-1 to TRBJ1-2; no reliable D call. The CDR3 covers 16 residues. Germline V CDR1 and CDR2: SGHRS, YFSETQ. V was pared by 2 bases and J by 5 bases, with 19 bases between. CDR3 sequence (DNA): TGCGCCAGCAGCTTCAACCGGCAGGTCGGTGCGTATGGCTACACCTTC. It encodes CASSFNRQVGAYGYTF. The full variable domain, its missing parts supplied by reference TRBV5-1 and TRBJ1-2, is KAGVTQTPRYLIKTRGQQVTLSCSPISGHRSVSWYQQTPGQGLQFLFEYFSETQRNKGNFPGRFSGRQFSNSRSEMNVSTLELGDSALYLCASSFNRQVGAYGYTFGSGTRLTVV.

V is TRBV27 and J is TRBJ1-6, with D possibly being TRBD1 (6 bases). The ends were cut back, 6 bases at V and 8 bases at J, with 11 bases in the middle. This CDR3 has 13 residues. Germline assignment: CDR1 MNHEY and CDR2 SMNVEV (reference sequence). CDR3 amino acids: CASRISGDSPLHF. The CDR3 nucleotides are TGTGCCAGCAGAATATCAGGGGATTCACCCCTCCACTTT.

V is TRBV30 and J is TRBJ2-6; no clear D gene. The germline V gene encodes CDR1 GTSNPN and CDR2 SVGIG (reference sequence). The V end lost 7 bases, the J end lost 0 bases, and 7 bases lay between the germline ends. The CDR3 has 13 residues. The CDR3 sequence is CASDTSGANVLTF. CDR3 nucleotide sequence: TGTGCCTCCGATACCTCTGGGGCCAACGTCCTGACTTTC.

This chain joins TRBV5-1 and TRBJ1-6; D may be TRBD1 (6 bases). V dropped 3 bases and J dropped 2 bases, with 9 bases sitting between them. The CDR3 length is 15 residues. Germline loops: CDR1 SGHRS, CDR2 YFSETQ. The CDR3 sequence: CASSSGGAYNSPLHF. In DNA form, the CDR3 reads TGCGCCAGCAGCTCGGGGGGCGCCTATAATTCACCCCTCCACTTT. The full variable domain, with the rest looked up from reference TRBV5-1 and TRBJ1-6, is KAGVTQTPRYLIKTRGQQVTLSCSPISGHRSVSWYQQTPGQGLQFLFEYFSETQRNKGNFPGRFSGRQFSNSRSEMNVSTLELGDSALYLCASSSGGAYNSPLHFGNGTRLTVT.

The J gene is TRBJ2-7, the V gene TRBV7-8; the D gene is possibly TRBD1 (6 bases). This CDR3 is 18 amino acids long. CDR1 is SGHVS, CDR2 FQNEAQ, per germline. V lost 0 bases, J lost 3 bases, and 21 bases lay in between. CDR3 protein: CASSLAILGAGARYEQYF. As DNA, the CDR3 is TGTGCCAGCAGCTTAGCGATCTTAGGAGCAGGGGCTCGCTACGAGCAGTACTTC.

The chain uses TRBV4-1 and TRBJ1-2, with 8 bases identical to TRBD1. CDR3 length: 16 amino acids. The germline CDR1 and CDR2 sequences are MGHRA and YSYEKL. Germline trimming cut 3 bases from V and 7 bases from J; bases unmatched to any gene: 13. DNA of the CDR3: TGCGCCAGCAGCCAGCCTGCGGACAGGGTGAGCCCTGGCTACACCTTC. It yields the protein CASSQPADRVSPGYTF.

This clone was detected only once. J is TRBJ2-1 and V is TRBV6-6; D ambiguous. Germline-derived CDR1 and CDR2 are MNHNY and SVGAGI (reference sequence). There are 11 residues in the CDR3. V lost 5 bases, J lost 7 bases, and 6 bases lay in between. As DNA, the CDR3 is TGTGCCAGCAGTGGGGTAAATGAGCAGTTCTTC. Translation: CASSGVNEQFF.

This chain links TRBV7-2 with TRBJ2-7; a possible D gene is TRBD1 (6 bases). Per germline, CDR1 SGHTA and CDR2 FQGNSA. This CDR3 region has 15 residues. V was pared by 5 bases and J by 1 base, with 15 bases between. The CDR3 sequence: CASSPRAGASYEQYF. The CDR3 DNA sequence: TGTGCCAGCAGCCCTAGGGCAGGGGCATCCTACGAGCAGTACTTC.

The chain couples TRBV30 to TRBJ2-7, with 14 bases identical to TRBD2. This CDR3 contains 16 residues. In germline, CDR1 is GTSNPN, CDR2 SVGIG (reference sequence). J was trimmed by 4 bases and V by 2 bases; bases with no gene match: 7. Written as DNA, the CDR3 is TGTGCCTGGAGTACAGGACTAGCGGGGGGTCCGTACGAGCAGTACTTC. As protein: CAWSTGLAGGPYEQYF.

With respect to this clone: Other DNA sequences in this sample translate to the same CDR3. The gene calls are TRBV5-1 and TRBJ2-3; possible D gene TRBD2, 5 bases. V lost 4 bases, J lost 0 bases, and 9 bases lay in between. Germline-derived CDR1 and CDR2 are SGHRS and YFSETQ. The CDR3 sequence is 14 residues long. CDR3: CASSRGSSTDTQYF. CDR3 bases: TGCGCCAGCAGCCGCGGGTCTAGCACAGATACGCAGTATTTT.

The chain couples TRBV15 to TRBJ2-3; D might be TRBD1 (7 bases). The CDR3 spans 13 residues. V was cut by 7 bases and J by 3 bases, with 11 bases left in between. Germline V lookup: CDR1 LNHNV, CDR2 YYDKDF (reference sequence). The CDR3 is CATTAGGTDTQYF. The CDR3 coding sequence is TGTGCCACCACCGCAGGGGGGACAGATACGCAGTATTTT. Full variable domain (missing parts from reference TRBV15 and TRBJ2-3): DAMVIQNPRYQVTQFGKPVTLSCSQTLNHNVMYWYQQKSSQAPKLLFHYYDKDFNNEADTPDNFQSRRPNTSFCFLDIRSPGLGDTAMYLCATTAGGTDTQYFGPGTRLTVL.

This chain joins TRBV7-6 and TRBJ2-5, with D possibly matching TRBD2 (6 bases). Germline V gives CDR1 SGHVS, CDR2 FNYEAQ. The CDR3 extends over 13 amino acids. The V gene lost 5 bases and the J gene lost 4 bases, with 11 bases spanning the gap. CDR3 in amino acids: CASSRHGRETQYF. CDR3 DNA sequence: TGTGCCAGCAGCCGACACGGGAGAGAGACCCAGTACTTC.

The chain couples TRBV29-1 to TRBJ2-7; D possibly corresponds to TRBD2 (7 bases). Per the germline V gene, CDR1 is SQVTM and CDR2 is ANQGSEA. The CDR3 loop spans 13 amino acids. Trimming took off 6 bases at V and 4 bases at J, with 16 bases between the two ends. The CDR3 sequence: CSVGGGAWYEQYF. CDR3 in DNA: TGCAGCGTGGGGGGGGGCGCATGGTACGAGCAGTACTTC.

There are a few counts of this clone. The genes are TRBV6-6 and TRBJ1-1; D unclear. The CDR3 is 13 amino acids. Germline V gives CDR1 MNHNY, CDR2 SVGAGI (reference sequence). V was trimmed by 5 bases and J by 1 base, leaving 8 bases between them. CDR3 sequence: CASSAKKNTEAFF. The CDR3 region has the DNA TGTGCCAGCAGTGCGAAGAAGAACACTGAAGCTTTCTTT.